This TCR beta chain originates from a study of shared T cell receptors in the human thymus. The protocol was immunoSEQ multiplex PCR, while the TCRdb copy is restricted to in-frame clones and leaves out a portion. The table has hundreds of thousands of clones, 88% seen once; the top ten hold about 0.01%. The CDR3 has 18 residues. Per the germline V gene, CDR1 is LGHNA and CDR2 is YNFKEQ. V shed 3 bases and J shed 4 bases, with 22 bases lying between them. The same sample was also studied in work on human thymus T cells.

The J gene is TRBJ1-3, the V gene TRBV4-2; D perhaps matches TRBD1 (6 bases). Sequencing was carried out using thymocytes. This TCR was sampled from a boy less than two years old with a congenital heart defect. CDR3 bases: TGTGCCAGCAGCCACGCCCGGATTAGGAAAGGGGGAGGAAACACCATATATTTT. This translates into CASSHARIRKGGGNTIYF.